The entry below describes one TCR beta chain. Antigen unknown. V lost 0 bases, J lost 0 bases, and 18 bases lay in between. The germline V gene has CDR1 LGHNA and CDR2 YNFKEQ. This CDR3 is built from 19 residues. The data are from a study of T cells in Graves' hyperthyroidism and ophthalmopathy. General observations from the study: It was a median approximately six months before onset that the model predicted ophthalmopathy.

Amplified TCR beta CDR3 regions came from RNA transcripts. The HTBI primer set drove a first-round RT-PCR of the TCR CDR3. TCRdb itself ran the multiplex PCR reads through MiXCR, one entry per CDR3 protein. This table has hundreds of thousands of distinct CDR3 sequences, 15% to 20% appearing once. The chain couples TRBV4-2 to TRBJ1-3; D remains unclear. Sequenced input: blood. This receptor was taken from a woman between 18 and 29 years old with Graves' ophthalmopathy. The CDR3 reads CASSQDLLGDLLSGNTIYF. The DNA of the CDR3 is TGTGCCAGCAGCCAAGACCTATTAGGTGACCTCCTCTCTGGAAACACCATATATTTT.